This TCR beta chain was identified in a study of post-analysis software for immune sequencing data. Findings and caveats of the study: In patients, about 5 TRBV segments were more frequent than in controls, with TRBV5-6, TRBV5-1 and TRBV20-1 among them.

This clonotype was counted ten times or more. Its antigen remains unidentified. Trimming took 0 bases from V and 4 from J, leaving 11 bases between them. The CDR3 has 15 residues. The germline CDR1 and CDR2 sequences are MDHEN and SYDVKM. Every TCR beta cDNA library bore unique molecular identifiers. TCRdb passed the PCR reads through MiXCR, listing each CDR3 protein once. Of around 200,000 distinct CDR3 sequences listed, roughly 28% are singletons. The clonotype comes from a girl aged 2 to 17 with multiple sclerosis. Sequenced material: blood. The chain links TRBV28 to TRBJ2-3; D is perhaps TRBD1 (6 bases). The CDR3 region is CASSLWSGVSDTQYF. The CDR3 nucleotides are TGTGCCAGCAGTTTATGGTCAGGGGTCTCAGATACGCAGTATTTT. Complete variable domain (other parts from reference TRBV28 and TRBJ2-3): DVKVTQSSRYLVKRTGEKVFLECVQDMDHENMFWYRQDPGLGLRLIYFSYDVKMKEKGDIPEGYSVSREKKERFSLILESASTNQTSMYLCASSLWSGVSDTQYFGPGTRLTVL.